This T cell receptor beta chain originates from a study of technical replicates of blood from a handful of donors. The V gene's germline CDR1 is SEHNR and CDR2 FQNEAQ (reference sequence). The junction had 6 bases not matched to a gene; V was cut back by 5 bases and J by 6 bases. This CDR3 has 14 amino acids. Sequencing used immunoSEQ multiplex PCR; TCRdb keeps in-frame clones, though not all of them. In the table there are 60,000 or so clones, just under 90% of which are singletons. V is TRBV7-9 and J is TRBJ2-2; 7 positions agree with TRBD1. The sequenced sample was PBMCs. The source is a human donor in good health. Some clones in this sample may be carry-over from other donors' samples. CDR3 DNA: TGTGCCAGCAGCCCTAGGACAGGAGCCGGGGAGCTGTTTTTT. This translates into CASSPRTGAGELFF.